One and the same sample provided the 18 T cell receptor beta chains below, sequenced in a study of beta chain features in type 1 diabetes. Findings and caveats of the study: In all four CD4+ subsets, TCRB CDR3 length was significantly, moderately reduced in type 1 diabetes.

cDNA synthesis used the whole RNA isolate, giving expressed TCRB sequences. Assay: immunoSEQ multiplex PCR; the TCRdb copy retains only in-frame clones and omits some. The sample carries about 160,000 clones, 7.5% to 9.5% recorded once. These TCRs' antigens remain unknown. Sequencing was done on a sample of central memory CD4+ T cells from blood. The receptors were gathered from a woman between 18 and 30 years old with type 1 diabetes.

The CDR3 DNA sequence: TGTGCCAGCAGCGCGGGGGGCAGCTCCTACGAGCAGTACTTC. Translation gives CASSAGGSSYEQYF. V usage is TRBV7-9 and J usage is TRBJ2-7, with TRBD2 matching 8 bases. Looked up from germline, CDR1 is SEHNR and CDR2 is FQNEAQ (reference sequence). Trimming took 5 bases from V and 0 from J; bases not matched to a gene: 3. The CDR3 consists of 14 residues.

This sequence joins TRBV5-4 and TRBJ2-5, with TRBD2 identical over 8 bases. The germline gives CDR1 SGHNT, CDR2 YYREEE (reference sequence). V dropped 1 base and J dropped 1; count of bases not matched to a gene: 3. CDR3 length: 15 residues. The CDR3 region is CASSLLAGGQETQYF. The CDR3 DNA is TGTGCCAGCAGCTTGCTGGCGGGGGGCCAAGAGACCCAGTACTTC.

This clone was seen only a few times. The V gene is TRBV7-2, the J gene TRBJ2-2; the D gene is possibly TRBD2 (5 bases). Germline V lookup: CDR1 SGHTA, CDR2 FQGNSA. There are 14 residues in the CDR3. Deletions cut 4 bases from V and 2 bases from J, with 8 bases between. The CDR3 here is CASSSGLNTGELFF. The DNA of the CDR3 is TGTGCCAGCAGCTCTGGACTCAACACCGGGGAGCTGTTTTTT.

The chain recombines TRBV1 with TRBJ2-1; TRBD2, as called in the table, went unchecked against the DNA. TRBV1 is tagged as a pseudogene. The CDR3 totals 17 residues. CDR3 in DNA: TGCACCAGCAGCCCCTATTACCGCGGGGGGGGCTGGTATGAGCAGTTCTTC. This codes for CTSSPYYRGGGWYEQFF.

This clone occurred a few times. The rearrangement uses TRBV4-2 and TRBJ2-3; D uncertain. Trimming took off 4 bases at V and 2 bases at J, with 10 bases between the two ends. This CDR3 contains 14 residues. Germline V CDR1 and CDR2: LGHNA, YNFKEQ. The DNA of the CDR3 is TGTGCCAGCAGCCCAGTCGGGTACACAGATACGCAGTATTTT. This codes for CASSPVGYTDTQYF.

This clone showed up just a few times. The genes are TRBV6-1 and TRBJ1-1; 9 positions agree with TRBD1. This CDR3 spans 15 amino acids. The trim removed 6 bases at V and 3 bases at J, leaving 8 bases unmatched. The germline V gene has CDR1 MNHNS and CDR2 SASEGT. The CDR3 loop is CASSPGQGRDTEAFF. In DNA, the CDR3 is TGTGCCAGCAGCCCGGGACAGGGTAGAGACACTGAAGCTTTCTTT.

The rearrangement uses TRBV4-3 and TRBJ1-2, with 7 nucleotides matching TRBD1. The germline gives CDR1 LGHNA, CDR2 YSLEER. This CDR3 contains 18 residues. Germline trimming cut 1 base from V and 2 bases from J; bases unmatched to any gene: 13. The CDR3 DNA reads TGCGCCAGCAGCCAAGGTGCGAGACAGGGATGGGGGAACTATGGCTACACCTTC. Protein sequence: CASSQGARQGWGNYGYTF.

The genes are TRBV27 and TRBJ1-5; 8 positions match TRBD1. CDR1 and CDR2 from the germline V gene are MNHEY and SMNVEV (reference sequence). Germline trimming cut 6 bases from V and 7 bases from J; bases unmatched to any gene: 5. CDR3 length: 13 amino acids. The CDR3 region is CASRPQGDQPQHF. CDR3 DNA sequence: TGTGCCAGCAGGCCACAGGGGGACCAGCCCCAGCATTTT.

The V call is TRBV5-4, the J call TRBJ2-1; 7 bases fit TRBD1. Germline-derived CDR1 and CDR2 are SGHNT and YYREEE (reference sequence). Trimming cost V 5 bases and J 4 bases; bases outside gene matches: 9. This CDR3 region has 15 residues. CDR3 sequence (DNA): TGTGCCAGCAGTCTTGACAGGGCTCTATACAATGAGCAGTTCTTC. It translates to CASSLDRALYNEQFF. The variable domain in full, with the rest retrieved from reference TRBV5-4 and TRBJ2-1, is ETGVTQSPTHLIKTRGQQVTLRCSSQSGHNTVSWYQQALGQGPQFIFQYYREEENGRGNFPPRFSGLQFPNYSSELNVNALELDDSALYLCASSLDRALYNEQFFGPGTRLTVL.

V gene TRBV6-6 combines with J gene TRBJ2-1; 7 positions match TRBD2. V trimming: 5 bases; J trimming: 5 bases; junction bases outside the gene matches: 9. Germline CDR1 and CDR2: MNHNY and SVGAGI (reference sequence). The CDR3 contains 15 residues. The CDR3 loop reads CASSLGMSGNNEQFF. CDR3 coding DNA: TGTGCCAGCAGTCTTGGTATGAGCGGGAACAATGAGCAGTTCTTC.

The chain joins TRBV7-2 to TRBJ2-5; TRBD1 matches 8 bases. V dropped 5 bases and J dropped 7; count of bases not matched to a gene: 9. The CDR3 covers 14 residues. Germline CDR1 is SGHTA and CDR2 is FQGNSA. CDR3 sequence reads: CASSRDRGWGTQYF. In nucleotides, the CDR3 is TGTGCCAGCAGCCGCGACAGGGGATGGGGGACCCAGTACTTC.

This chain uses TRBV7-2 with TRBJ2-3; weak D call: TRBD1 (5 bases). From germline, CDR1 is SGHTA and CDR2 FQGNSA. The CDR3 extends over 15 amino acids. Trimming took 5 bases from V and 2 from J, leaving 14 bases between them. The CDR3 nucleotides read TGTGCCAGCAGCCAGCGACAGAGACTCACAGATACGCAGTATTTT. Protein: CASSQRQRLTDTQYF.

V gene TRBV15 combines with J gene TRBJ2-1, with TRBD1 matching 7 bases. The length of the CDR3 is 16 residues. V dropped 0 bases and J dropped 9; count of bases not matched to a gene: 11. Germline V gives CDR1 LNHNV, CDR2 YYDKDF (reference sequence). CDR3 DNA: TGTGCCACCAGCAGAGATCCAGGACAGGTAAACGGTGAGCAGTTCTTC. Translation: CATSRDPGQVNGEQFF.

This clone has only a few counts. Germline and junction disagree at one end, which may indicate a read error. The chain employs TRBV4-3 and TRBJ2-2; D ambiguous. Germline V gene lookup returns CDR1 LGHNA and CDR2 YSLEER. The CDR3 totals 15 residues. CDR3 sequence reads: CASRQEGVGTGELFF. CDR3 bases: TGCGCCAGCAGACAAGAAGGAGTTGGCACCGGGGAGCTGTTTTTT.

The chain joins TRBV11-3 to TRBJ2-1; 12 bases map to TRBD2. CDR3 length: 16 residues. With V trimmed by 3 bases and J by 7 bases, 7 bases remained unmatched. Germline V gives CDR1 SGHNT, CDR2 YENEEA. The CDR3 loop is CASSFPASGRANEQFF. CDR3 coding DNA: TGTGCCAGCAGCTTTCCAGCTAGCGGGAGGGCTAATGAGCAGTTCTTC.

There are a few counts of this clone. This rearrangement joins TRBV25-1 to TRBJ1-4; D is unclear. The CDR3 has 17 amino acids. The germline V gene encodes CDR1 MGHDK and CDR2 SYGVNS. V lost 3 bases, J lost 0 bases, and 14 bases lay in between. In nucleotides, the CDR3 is TGTGCCAGCAGTGATCCCACCCAGTCTGCAACTAATGAAAAACTGTTTTTT. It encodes CASSDPTQSATNEKLFF. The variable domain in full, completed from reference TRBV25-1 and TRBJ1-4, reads EADIYQTPRYLVIGTGKKITLECSQTMGHDKMYWYQQDPGMELHLIHYSYGVNSTEKGDLSSESTVSRIRTEHFPLTLESARPSHTSQYLCASSDPTQSATNEKLFFGSGTQLSVL.

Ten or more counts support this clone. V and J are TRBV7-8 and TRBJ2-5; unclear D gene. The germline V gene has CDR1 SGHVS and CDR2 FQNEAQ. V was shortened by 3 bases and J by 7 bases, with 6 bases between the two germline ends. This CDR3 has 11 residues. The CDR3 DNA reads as TGTGCCAGCAGCTTTCGTATGACCCAGTACTTC. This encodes CASSFRMTQYF.

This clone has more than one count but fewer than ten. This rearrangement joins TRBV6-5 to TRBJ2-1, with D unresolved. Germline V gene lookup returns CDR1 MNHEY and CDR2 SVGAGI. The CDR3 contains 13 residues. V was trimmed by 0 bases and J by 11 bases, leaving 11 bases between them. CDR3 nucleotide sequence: TGTGCCAGCAGTTACTCTAAGATTAGCAAGCAGTTCTTC. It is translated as CASSYSKISKQFF.